This T cell receptor (beta chain) was obtained from a study of T cell responses to AZD1222 COVID-19 vaccine. General study findings and limits: Vaccine-associated CD4 TCRs spanned spike, dominant at 160-218 and 743-854.

Assay used: immunoSEQ multiplex PCR; TCRdb lists only in-frame clones, some missing. The data show around 140,000 clones, more than 75% seen once. Some second doses came at about 4 weeks and others at about 12 weeks; these were pooled. Regarding this clone: Its antigen is still unknown.

This sequence was found in an adult who received the AZD1222 COVID-19 vaccine. The sequences come from peripheral blood, collected 28 days after the second AZD1222 dose.

CDR3 DNA sequence: TGCAGCGTTCGGGGGACAAATGAAGAAGAACGCGGAAACACCATATATTTT. As protein: CSVRGTNEEERGNTIYF. This sequence joins TRBV29-1 and TRBJ1-3; D perhaps matches TRBD1 (6 bases). The germline CDR1 and CDR2 sequences are SQVTM and ANQGSEA. The V end lost 5 bases, the J end lost 4 bases, and 24 bases lay between the germline ends. This CDR3 has 17 residues.